What follows are 17 T cell receptor beta chains derived from one specimen sequenced in a study of T cell clones after liver transplantation. Sequencing used immunoSEQ multiplex PCR; TCRdb keeps in-frame clones, though not all of them. The sample has around 110,000 clones; 90% are singletons. Source: CD4+ T cells from blood, taken 12 months after liver transplant. These receptor sequences come from a human patient who received a liver transplant. Some T cells may be transferred from the graft donor.

The chain couples TRBV6-6 to TRBJ2-1; TRBD2 aligns across 9 bases. Trimming at V came to 5 bases and at J to 7 bases, leaving 9 bases not matched to a gene. The CDR3 is 15 residues long. Per germline, CDR1 MNHNY and CDR2 SVGAGI (reference sequence). The CDR3: CASSIAGALWNEQFF. DNA for the CDR3: TGTGCCAGCAGTATAGCGGGAGCCCTTTGGAATGAGCAGTTCTTC.

This clone occurred once. The CDR3 DNA is TGTGCCAGTAGTATCTCCGGGACAGCCGCCTTCGAGCAGTACTTC. This sequence encodes CASSISGTAAFEQYF. V gene TRBV19 combines with J gene TRBJ2-7, with 7 positions matching TRBD1. CDR3 length: 15 residues. V lost 3 bases and J lost 6; bases outside the gene matches: 11. In germline, CDR1 is LNHDA, CDR2 SQIVND (reference sequence). The variable domain in full, with the rest retrieved from reference TRBV19 and TRBJ2-7, is DGGITQSPKYLFRKEGQNVTLSCEQNLNHDAMYWYRQDPGQGLRLIYYSQIVNDFQKGDIAEGYSVSREKKESFPLTVTSAQKNPTAFYLCASSISGTAAFEQYFGPGTRLTVT.

The CDR3 protein is CASSPGVGRSIGELFF. The CDR3 DNA follows: TGTGCCAGCTCACCCGGGGTCGGGAGGAGTATCGGGGAGCTGTTTTTT. The V gene is TRBV18, the J gene TRBJ2-2, with 7 nucleotides matching TRBD2. The CDR3 has 16 residues. The ends lost 3 bases at V and 7 bases at J; junction bases unmatched: 11. Germline CDR1 reads KGHSH; CDR2 reads LQKENI.

The chain employs TRBV11-3 and TRBJ1-1; TRBD1 matches at 7 bases. The CDR3 is 16 residues long. V shed 1 base, J shed 0 bases, and the junction held 5 bases outside the gene matches. Germline V lookup: CDR1 SGHNT, CDR2 YENEEA. The CDR3 region has the DNA TGTGCCAGCAGCTTAGGACAGGGAGAAGTGAACACTGAAGCTTTCTTT. Protein sequence: CASSLGQGEVNTEAFF.

This rearrangement joins TRBV5-1 to TRBJ2-3, with D possibly matching TRBD2 (6 bases). This CDR3 contains 16 residues. The V end lost 5 bases, the J end lost 0 bases, and 16 bases lay between the germline ends. Germline V gives CDR1 SGHRS, CDR2 YFSETQ. CDR3 in amino acids: CASSSPPGLSTDTQYF. DNA of the CDR3: TGCGCCAGCAGTTCACCCCCGGGACTTAGCACAGATACGCAGTATTTT.

V gene TRBV29-1 combines with J gene TRBJ1-1, with D possibly being TRBD1 (5 bases). Germline V gene data show CDR1 as SQVTM and CDR2 as ANQGSEA. The CDR3 totals 15 residues. Between the trimmed V and J ends, which lost 3 bases and 3 bases, there was a span of 17 bases. The CDR3 DNA sequence: TGCAGCGTTGAGGTGGCGGGACGGGGGGACACTGAAGCTTTCTTT. It specifies CSVEVAGRGDTEAFF.

CDR3 in amino acids: CAWSVGSSGANVLTF. CDR3 DNA: TGTGCCTGGAGTGTGGGGAGCTCTGGGGCCAACGTCCTGACTTTC. The chain combines TRBV30 with TRBJ2-6, with D maybe TRBD2 (5 bases). Germline assignment: CDR1 GTSNPN and CDR2 SVGIG (reference sequence). V was clipped by 0 bases and J by 0 bases, with 6 bases between them. The length of the CDR3 is 15 residues. The variable domain in full, with the rest retrieved from reference TRBV30 and TRBJ2-6, is SQTIHQWPATLVQPVGSPLSLECTVEGTSNPNLYWYRQAAGRGLQLLFYSVGIGQISSEVPQNLSASRPQDRQFILSSKKLLLSDSGFYLCAWSVGSSGANVLTFGAGSRLTVL.

The chain is built from TRBV6-5 and TRBJ1-1; maybe TRBD1 (5 bases). Germline lookup yields CDR1 MNHEY and CDR2 SVGAGI. Between the trimmed V and J ends, which lost 0 bases and 0 bases, there was a span of 8 bases. The CDR3 covers 15 residues. CDR3 sequence reads: CASSYSRGMNTEAFF. The CDR3 coding sequence is TGTGCCAGCAGTTACTCGCGGGGCATGAACACTGAAGCTTTCTTT.

This rearrangement joins TRBV10-2 to TRBJ1-5; D call uncertain. CDR1 and CDR2 from the germline V gene are WSHSY and SAAADI. CDR3 length: 14 residues. Deletions cut 5 bases from V and 3 bases from J, with 11 bases between. The CDR3 spells CASSHAWTNQPQHF. CDR3 DNA sequence: TGCGCCAGCAGTCACGCATGGACCAATCAGCCCCAGCATTTT.

The gene calls are TRBV9 and TRBJ2-1; TRBD2 might be the D (6 bases). The CDR3 consists of 15 residues. Germline CDR1 and CDR2: SGDLS and YYNGEE. V was shortened by 0 bases and J by 5 bases, with 12 bases between the two germline ends. Here the CDR3 DNA reads TGTGCCAGCAGCGTAGCGGGGGACTTCAACAATGAGCAGTTCTTC. Translation gives CASSVAGDFNNEQFF. The whole variable domain, remainder taken from reference TRBV9 and TRBJ2-1, is DSGVTQTPKHLITATGQRVTLRCSPRSGDLSVYWYQQSLDQGLQFLIQYYNGEERAKGNILERFSAQQFPDLHSELNLSSLELGDSALYFCASSVAGDFNNEQFFGPGTRLTVL.

The rearrangement joins TRBV12-5 to TRBJ2-2, with 11 bases that match TRBD2. CDR3 length: 21 amino acids. Germline values: CDR1 LGHNT, CDR2 FRNRAP. The V segment lost 1 base and the J segment 3 bases; nucleotides outside the gene matches: 16. The CDR3: CASGLGARGLAGGTDTGELFF. In DNA, the CDR3 is TGTGCTAGTGGTTTGGGGGCGAGAGGGCTAGCGGGAGGTACGGACACCGGGGAGCTGTTTTTT.

This clone came up once. The chain recombines TRBV27 with TRBJ2-7; 12 nucleotides line up with TRBD2. The germline CDR1 and CDR2 sequences are MNHEY and SMNVEV (reference sequence). V shed 4 bases and J 4 bases; nucleotides not matched to a gene: 8. This CDR3 is built from 16 residues. The CDR3 DNA follows: TGTGCCAGCAGTTGGGCGGGGACTAGCGGGCGTTACGAGCAGTACTTC. As protein: CASSWAGTSGRYEQYF.

V and J are TRBV7-9 and TRBJ2-1; 15 bases align to TRBD2. The V gene end was trimmed by 5 bases and the J gene end by 7 bases; junction bases not matched to a gene: 6. CDR3 length: 16 residues. Germline V gene lookup returns CDR1 SEHNR and CDR2 FQNEAQ (reference sequence). In DNA, the CDR3 is TGTGCCAGCAGCGGTGGACTAGCGGGAGGGTGGAATGAGCAGTTCTTC. Encoded protein: CASSGGLAGGWNEQFF.

The sample holds one count of this clone. This rearrangement joins TRBV28 to TRBJ1-1; D gene ambiguous. The V end was cut by 2 bases, the J end by 0 bases, with 7 bases between. This CDR3 region has 14 residues. The germline V gene has CDR1 MDHEN and CDR2 SYDVKM. The chain's CDR3 is CASSLDTLNTEAFF. In DNA form, the CDR3 reads TGTGCCAGCAGTTTAGACACCTTGAACACTGAAGCTTTCTTT.

J is TRBJ2-1 and V is TRBV11-2, with D possibly matching TRBD2 (6 bases). V gave up 0 bases and J gave up 10 bases, with 13 bases separating them. This CDR3 region has 14 residues. The germline CDR1 and CDR2 sequences are SGHAT and FQNNGV. The CDR3 DNA reads TGTGCCAGCAGCTTAGATCGGGGGAATCGGGAGCAGTTCTTC. Translating gives CASSLDRGNREQFF.

V gene TRBV29-1 combines with J gene TRBJ2-7, with a possible D match to TRBD2 (6 bases). V was shortened by 4 bases and J by 5 bases, with 12 bases between the two germline ends. The germline V gene has CDR1 SQVTM and CDR2 ANQGSEA. This CDR3 is 12 amino acids long. In nucleotides, the CDR3 is TGCAGCGTTGGTGAACGGGGGAACGAGCAGTACTTC. Its protein is CSVGERGNEQYF.

The chain employs TRBV4-1 and TRBJ2-5, with a weak D call TRBD2 (6 bases). Germline assignment: CDR1 MGHRA and CDR2 YSYEKL. This CDR3 has 15 residues. Trimming pared 1 base from V and 2 bases from J, leaving 11 bases between. CDR3 in DNA: TGCGCCAGCAGCCAAGGGGTAGCGGCGCAAGAGACCCAGTACTTC. Residues: CASSQGVAAQETQYF.